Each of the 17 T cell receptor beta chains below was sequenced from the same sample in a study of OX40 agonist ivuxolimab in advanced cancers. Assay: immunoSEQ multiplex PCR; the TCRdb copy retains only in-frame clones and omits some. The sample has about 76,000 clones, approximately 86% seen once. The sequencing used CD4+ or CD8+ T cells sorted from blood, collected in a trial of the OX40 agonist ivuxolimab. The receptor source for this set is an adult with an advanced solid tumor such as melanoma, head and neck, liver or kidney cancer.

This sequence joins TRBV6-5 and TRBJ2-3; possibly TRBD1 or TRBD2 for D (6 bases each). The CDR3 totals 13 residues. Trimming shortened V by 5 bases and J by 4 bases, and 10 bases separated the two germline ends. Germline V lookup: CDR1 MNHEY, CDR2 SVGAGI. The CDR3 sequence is CASSLGGPDTQYF. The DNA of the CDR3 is TGTGCCAGCAGTCTAGGGGGGCCAGATACGCAGTATTTT.

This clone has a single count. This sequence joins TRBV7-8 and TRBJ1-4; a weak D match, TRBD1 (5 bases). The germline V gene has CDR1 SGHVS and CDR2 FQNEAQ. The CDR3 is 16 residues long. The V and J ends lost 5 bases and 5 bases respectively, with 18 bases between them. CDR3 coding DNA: TGTGCCAGCAGCATCACCACCGGGCAGGGCAATGAAAAACTGTTTTTT. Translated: CASSITTGQGNEKLFF. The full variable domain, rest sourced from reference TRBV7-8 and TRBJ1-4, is GAGVSQSPRYKVAKRGQDVALRCDPISGHVSLFWYQQALGQGPEFLTYFQNEAQLDKSGLPSDRFFAERPEGSVSTLKIQRTQQEDSAVYLCASSITTGQGNEKLFFGSGTQLSVL.

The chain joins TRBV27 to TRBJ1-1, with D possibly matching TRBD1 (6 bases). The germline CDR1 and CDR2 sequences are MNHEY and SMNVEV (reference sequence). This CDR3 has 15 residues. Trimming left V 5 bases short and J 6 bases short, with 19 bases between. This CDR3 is CASSGRDTRDAEAFF. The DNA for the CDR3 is TGTGCCAGCAGTGGGAGGGACACGCGGGACGCTGAAGCTTTCTTT.

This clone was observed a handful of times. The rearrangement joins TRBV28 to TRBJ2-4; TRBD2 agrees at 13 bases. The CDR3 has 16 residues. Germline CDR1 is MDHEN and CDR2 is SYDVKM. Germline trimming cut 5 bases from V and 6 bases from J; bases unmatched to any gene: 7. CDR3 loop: CASSDPGLAGINIQYF. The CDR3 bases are TGTGCCAGCAGTGACCCGGGACTAGCGGGGATAAACATTCAGTACTTC.

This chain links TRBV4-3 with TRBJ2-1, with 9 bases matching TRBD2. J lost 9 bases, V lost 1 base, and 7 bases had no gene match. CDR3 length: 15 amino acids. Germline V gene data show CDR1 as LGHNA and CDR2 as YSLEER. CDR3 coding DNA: TGCGCCAGCAGCCAAGTCAGGCTAGCGGGGAGTGAGCAGTTCTTC. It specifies CASSQVRLAGSEQFF.

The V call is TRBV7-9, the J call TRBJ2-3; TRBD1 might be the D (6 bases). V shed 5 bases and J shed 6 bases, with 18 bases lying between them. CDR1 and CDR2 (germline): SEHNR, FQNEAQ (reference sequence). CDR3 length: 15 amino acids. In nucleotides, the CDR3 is TGTGCCAGCAGCAGTATGGGGGCGGGTGAGGATACGCAGTATTTT. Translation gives CASSSMGAGEDTQYF.

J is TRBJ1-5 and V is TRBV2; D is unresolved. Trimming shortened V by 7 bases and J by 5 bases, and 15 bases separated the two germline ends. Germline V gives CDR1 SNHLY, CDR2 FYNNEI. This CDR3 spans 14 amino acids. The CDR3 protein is CASTKGSLDQPQHF. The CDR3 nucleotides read TGTGCCAGCACCAAGGGCAGCCTCGATCAGCCCCAGCATTTT. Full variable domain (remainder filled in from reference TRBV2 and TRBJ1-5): EPEVTQTPSHQVTQMGQEVILRCVPISNHLYFYWYRQILGQKVEFLVSFYNNEISEKSEIFDDQFSVERPDGSNFTLKIRSTKLEDSAMYFCASTKGSLDQPQHFGDGTRLSIL.

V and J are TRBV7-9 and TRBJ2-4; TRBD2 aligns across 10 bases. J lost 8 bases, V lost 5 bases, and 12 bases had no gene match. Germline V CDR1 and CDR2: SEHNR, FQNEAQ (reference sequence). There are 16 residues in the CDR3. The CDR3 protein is CASSPILSGGAHIQYF. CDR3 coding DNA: TGTGCCAGCAGCCCTATCCTAAGCGGGGGGGCACACATTCAGTACTTC.

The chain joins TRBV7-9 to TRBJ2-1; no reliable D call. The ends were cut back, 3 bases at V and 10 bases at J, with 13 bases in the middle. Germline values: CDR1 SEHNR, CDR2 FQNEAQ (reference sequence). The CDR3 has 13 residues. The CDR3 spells CASSLVGIGEQFF. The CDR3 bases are TGTGCCAGCAGCTTGGTGGGTATTGGCGAGCAGTTCTTC.

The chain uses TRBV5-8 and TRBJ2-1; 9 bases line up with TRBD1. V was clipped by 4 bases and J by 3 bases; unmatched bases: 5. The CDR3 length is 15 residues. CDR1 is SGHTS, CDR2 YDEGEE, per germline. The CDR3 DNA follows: TGTGCCAGCAGCCCGGGGGACAGGGACTACAATGAGCAGTTCTTC. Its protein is CASSPGDRDYNEQFF.

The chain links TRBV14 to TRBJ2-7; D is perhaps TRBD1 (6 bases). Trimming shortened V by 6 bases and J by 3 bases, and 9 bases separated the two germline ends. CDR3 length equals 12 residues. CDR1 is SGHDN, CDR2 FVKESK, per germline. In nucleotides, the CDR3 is TGTGCCAGCAGTCAGGACAGCTACGAGCAGTACTTC. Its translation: CASSQDSYEQYF.

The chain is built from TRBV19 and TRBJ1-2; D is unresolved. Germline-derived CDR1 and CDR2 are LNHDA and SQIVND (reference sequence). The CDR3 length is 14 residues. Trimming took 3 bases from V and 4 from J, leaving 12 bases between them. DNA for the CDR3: TGTGCCAGTAGTATTTCGGCAGGCGGCTATGGCTACACCTTC. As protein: CASSISAGGYGYTF. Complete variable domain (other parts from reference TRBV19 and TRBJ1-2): DGGITQSPKYLFRKEGQNVTLSCEQNLNHDAMYWYRQDPGQGLRLIYYSQIVNDFQKGDIAEGYSVSREKKESFPLTVTSAQKNPTAFYLCASSISAGGYGYTFGSGTRLTVV.

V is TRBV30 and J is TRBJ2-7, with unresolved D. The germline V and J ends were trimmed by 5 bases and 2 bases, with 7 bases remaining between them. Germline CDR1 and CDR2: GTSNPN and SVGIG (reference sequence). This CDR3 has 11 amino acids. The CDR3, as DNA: TGTGCCTGGGGGGTCGCCTACGAGCAGTACTTC. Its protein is CAWGVAYEQYF.

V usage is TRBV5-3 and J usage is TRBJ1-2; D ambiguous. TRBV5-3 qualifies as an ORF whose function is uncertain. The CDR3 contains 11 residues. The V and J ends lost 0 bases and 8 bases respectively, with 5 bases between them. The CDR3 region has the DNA TGTGCCAGAAGCTTGGAGTCCGGCTACACCTTC. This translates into CARSLESGYTF.

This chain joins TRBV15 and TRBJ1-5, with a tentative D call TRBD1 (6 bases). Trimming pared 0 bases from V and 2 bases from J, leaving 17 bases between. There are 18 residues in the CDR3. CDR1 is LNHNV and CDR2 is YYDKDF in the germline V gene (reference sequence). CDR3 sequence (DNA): TGTGCCACCAGCAGAGATCCGGCTACAGGGTTTGGCAATCAGCCCCAGCATTTT. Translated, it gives CATSRDPATGFGNQPQHF.

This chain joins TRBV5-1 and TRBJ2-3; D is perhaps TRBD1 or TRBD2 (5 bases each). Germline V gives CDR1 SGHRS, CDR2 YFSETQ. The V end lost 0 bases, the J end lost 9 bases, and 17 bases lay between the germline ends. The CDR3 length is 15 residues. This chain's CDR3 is CASSLAGGVATTQYF. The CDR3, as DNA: TGCGCCAGCAGCTTGGCTGGGGGAGTGGCCACCACGCAGTATTTT.

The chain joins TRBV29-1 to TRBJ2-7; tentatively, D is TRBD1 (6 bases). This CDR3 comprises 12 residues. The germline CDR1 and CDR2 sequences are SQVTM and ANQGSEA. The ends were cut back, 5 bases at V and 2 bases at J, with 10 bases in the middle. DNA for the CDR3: TGCAGCGTTCGGCAGGGGCCCTACGAGCAGTACTTC. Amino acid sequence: CSVRQGPYEQYF.